This T cell receptor (beta chain) was sequenced during a study of blood T cell repertoires in COVID-19. Libraries were prepared by immunoSEQ multiplex PCR; TCRdb keeps only in-frame clonotypes and omits some of them. The repertoire consists of 250,000 to 300,000 clones, with roughly 90% occurring once and the leading ten covering 1.7%. The receptor was derived from a woman aged 40 to 55 who had recovered from COVID-19. The material sequenced was PBMCs or T cells enriched from blood (not recorded which).

The CDR3 loop is CASNRQYNQPQHF. In nucleotides, the CDR3 is TGTGCCAGCAACAGGCAGTATAATCAGCCCCAGCATTTT. This chain uses TRBV6-5 with TRBJ1-5, with a weak D call TRBD1 (5 bases). Trimming took 7 bases from V and 4 from J, leaving 11 bases between them. Germline CDR1 and CDR2: MNHEY and SVGAGI. The CDR3 extends over 13 amino acids.